The clone carrying this T cell receptor beta chain was found many times. The data stem from a study of T cell repertoires in cytomegalovirus infection. TCRdb reprocessed the reads via MiXCR and lists one record per CDR3 protein. The repertoire includes hundreds of thousands of distinct CDR3 sequences, around 6.4% of them detected once, and about 6.5% sits in the top ten. The CDR3 runs 16 residues. Trimming stripped 2 bases from V and 1 base from J, with 11 bases between. Per the germline V gene, CDR1 is SGHTA and CDR2 is FQGNSA. Material: PBMCs. This clonotype originated in a human donor in good health (CMV status not recorded). Some clones in this sample may be carry-over from other donors' samples. The gene calls are TRBV7-2 and TRBJ2-2; D may correspond to TRBD1 or TRBD2 (5 bases each). CDR3 protein: CASSLRRAGNTGELFF. CDR3 sequence (DNA): TGTGCCAGCAGCTTACGCAGGGCGGGGAACACCGGGGAGCTGTTTTTT.